A selection of T cell receptor beta chains follows, all from one sample in a study of cytomegalovirus exposure and HLA in healthy donors. Clones were read by immunoSEQ multiplex PCR, and TCRdb kept only the in-frame ones, dropping some. This table holds roughly 150,000 clones, 60% to 80% found once. The sample taken for sequencing was PBMCs. Receptors originate from a male donor in good health and CMV-seronegative. Each CDR3 is given with its conserved first and last residue. The D gene is left open where the match is weak. Not all rows give a size; the values are once, few, many and, for expanded clones, a class.

V,size,J,D,CDR3,DNA
TRBV6-5,-,TRBJ2-7,-,CASSYSEEADQYF,TGTGCCAGCAGTTACTCGGAGGAGGCCGATCAGTACTTC
TRBV6-6,-,TRBJ2-3,TRBD2,CASAGVAGGPADTQYF,TGTGCCAGCGCCGGGGTAGCGGGGGGGCCAGCAGATACGCAGTATTTT
TRBV7-2,-,TRBJ2-5,-,CASSPQGQETQYF,TGTGCCAGCAGCCCCCAGGGACAAGAGACCCAGTACTTC
TRBV19,-,TRBJ1-4,-,CASSSHPLLGLRATNEKLFF,TGTGCCAGTAGTTCCCACCCCCTCCTTGGACTGCGAGCAACTAATGAAAAACTGTTTTTT
TRBV7-6,-,TRBJ2-7,TRBD2,CASRSGEGYEQYF,TGTGCCAGCAGGAGTGGGGAGGGTTACGAGCAGTACTTC
TRBV28,-,TRBJ2-1,TRBD2,CASSSQGLAMEGFF,TGTGCCAGCAGTTCCCAGGGACTAGCCATGGAGGGGTTCTTC
TRBV5-4,few,TRBJ2-1,TRBD2,CASSLGSGSHNEQFF,TGTGCCAGCAGCTTGGGTAGCGGGAGCCACAATGAGCAGTTCTTC
TRBV19,-,TRBJ2-1,-,CASSLALGSGPSSYNEQFF,TGTGCCAGTAGTCTGGCCCTCGGGAGCGGACCAAGCTCCTACAATGAGCAGTTCTTC
TRBV27,-,TRBJ2-2,TRBD1,CAIRTGDTGELFF,TGTGCCATTCGGACAGGGGACACCGGGGAGCTGTTTTTT
TRBV19,-,TRBJ1-5,TRBD1,CASISGTGVQPQHF,TGTGCCAGTATTTCCGGGACAGGGGTTCAGCCCCAGCATTTT
TRBV5-4,-,TRBJ2-5,TRBD2,CASSLVGLAGKYF,TGTGCCAGCAGCTTGGTAGGGCTAGCGGGGAAGTACTTC
TRBV5-4,-,TRBJ2-3,TRBD2,CASSLGRGSTDTQYF,TGTGCCAGCAGCTTGGGGCGGGGGAGCACAGATACGCAGTATTTT
TRBV29-1,once,TRBJ1-2,-,CSDGRADNYGYTF,TGCAGCGATGGCAGGGCAGACAACTATGGCTACACCTTC
TRBV29-1,-,TRBJ2-7,-,CSVEGQGKDEQYF,TGCAGCGTTGAAGGGCAGGGGAAGGACGAGCAGTACTTC
TRBV28,-,TRBJ2-7,-,CASSSGSSYEQYF,TGTGCCAGCAGTTCCGGGAGCTCCTACGAGCAGTACTTC
TRBV7-6,-,TRBJ2-7,-,CASSLGRTVGGSSYEQYF,TGTGCCAGCAGCTTGGGACGGACAGTGGGCGGTAGCTCCTACGAGCAGTACTTC
TRBV4-1,once,TRBJ2-7,TRBD1,CASSRGTGGYEQYF,TGCGCCAGCAGCCGCGGGACAGGGGGCTACGAGCAGTACTTC
TRBV7-9,-,TRBJ2-7,-,CASSLGTGAYEQYF,TGTGCCAGCAGCTTGGGGACGGGGGCCTACGAGCAGTACTTC
TRBV5-1,few,TRBJ2-5,-,CASSFQGGGQETQYF,TGCGCCAGCAGCTTCCAGGGAGGGGGCCAAGAGACCCAGTACTTC
TRBV19,few,TRBJ2-7,-,CASSIGTGPVYEQYF,TGTGCCAGTAGTATTGGTACAGGCCCAGTCTACGAGCAGTACTTC
TRBV2,-,TRBJ2-1,TRBD2,CASRGQRGGPDEQFF,TGTGCCAGCAGGGGGCAGCGGGGGGGCCCCGATGAGCAGTTCTTC
TRBV19,-,TRBJ2-2,TRBD2,CASSFRTSGGYTGELFF,TGTGCCAGTAGTTTCCGGACTAGCGGGGGCTACACCGGGGAGCTGTTTTTT
TRBV7-2,-,TRBJ2-5,TRBD2,CASRLAGGPGQETQYF,TGTGCCAGCAGGTTAGCGGGAGGGCCGGGTCAAGAGACCCAGTACTTC
TRBV11-3,once,TRBJ2-1,-,CASSLGLADYNEQFF,TGTGCCAGCAGCTTAGGGCTAGCCGACTACAATGAGCAGTTCTTC
TRBV6-6,-,TRBJ1-1,-,CASSIKANTEAFF,TGTGCCAGCAGCATAAAAGCGAACACTGAAGCTTTCTTT
TRBV11-3,-,TRBJ2-3,TRBD1,CASSLGQGAQDTQYF,TGTGCCAGCAGCTTAGGGCAGGGGGCACAAGATACGCAGTATTTT
TRBV27,-,TRBJ1-2,-,CASSPSPLGRYGYTF,TGTGCCAGCAGTCCGAGCCCGTTGGGGAGATATGGCTACACCTTC
TRBV7-2,-,TRBJ1-4,-,CASSLDRSPNEKLFF,TGTGCCAGCAGCTTAGACAGGAGCCCTAATGAAAAACTGTTTTTT
TRBV9,-,TRBJ2-3,TRBD2,CASSADWGAGGADTQYF,TGTGCCAGCAGCGCCGATTGGGGAGCGGGGGGAGCAGATACGCAGTATTTT
TRBV7-9,-,TRBJ1-3,TRBD1,CASSSDRGHHVNTIYF,TGTGCCAGCAGCAGCGACAGGGGGCATCATGTAAACACCATATATTTT
TRBV7-2,-,TRBJ2-5,-,CASSRGVGETQYF,TGTGCCAGCAGCCGCGGGGTGGGAGAGACCCAGTACTTC
TRBV6-1,once,TRBJ2-7,-,CASSSTAFYEQYF,TGTGCCAGCAGTTCGACTGCCTTCTACGAGCAGTACTTC
TRBV11-3,-,TRBJ2-2,TRBD2,CASSLSSGRETGELFF,TGTGCCAGCAGCTTGAGTAGCGGGAGAGAAACCGGGGAGCTGTTTTTT
TRBV9,-,TRBJ1-2,-,CASNPGEGAYGYTF,TGTGCCAGCAACCCTGGGGAGGGAGCCTATGGCTACACCTTC
TRBV2,-,TRBJ2-6,-,CASSGITGSNVLTF,TGTGCCAGCAGCGGTATAACAGGGTCCAACGTCCTGACTTTC
TRBV14,few,TRBJ2-3,TRBD2,CASSQGSLGEGRNLYF,TGTGCCAGCAGCCAAGGATCTCTGGGGGAGGGCCGGAATCTGTATTTT